The sequence of this T cell receptor beta chain was determined in a study of blood T cell repertoires in COVID-19. As processed by the authors: How many nucleated cells were present was estimated from reference gene primer amplification. Sequencing used immunoSEQ multiplex PCR; TCRdb keeps in-frame clones, though not all of them. The V and J calls and clone size come from that table; D and trimming were worked out from the DNA. The data contain 310,000 or so clones, 87% of them seen just once; the ten biggest clones take up around 8.9%. Enrolled through a virtual design, the participants were between roughly 18 and 89 years of age and came from 24 US areas. The CDR3 is 18 residues long. Germline loops: CDR1 LGHNA, CDR2 YSLEER. The J segment lost 1 base and the V segment lost 1 base, leaving 9 bases of the junction unmatched.

The receptor comes from a woman under 30 who had recovered from COVID-19. This sequence joins TRBV4-3 and TRBJ2-1, with 8 bases that match TRBD2. The sample taken for sequencing was PBMCs or T cells enriched from blood (not recorded which). The CDR3 loop reads CASSQAPPRGRSYNEQFF. The CDR3 DNA follows: TGCGCCAGCAGCCAAGCCCCACCCCGCGGGAGGTCCTACAATGAGCAGTTCTTC.